This TCR beta chain was observed in a study of CD8 T cells in Susac syndrome. A quantity of about 0.45 to 1 ug RNA underwent reverse transcription using random hexamers. TCRdb processed the immunoSEQ multiplex PCR reads anew with MiXCR; each CDR3 protein has one entry. The repertoire holds about 75,000 distinct CDR3 sequences, with roughly 95% as singletons. CDR1 and CDR2 (germline): KGHSH, LQKENI. This CDR3 comprises 16 residues. V was clipped by 8 bases and J by 0 bases, with 14 bases between them. The TCR was taken from a human donor with Susac syndrome. The rearrangement links TRBV18 to TRBJ2-6; TRBD2 might be the D (5 bases). Material for sequencing was CD8+ T cells from PBMCs. DNA of the CDR3: TGTGCCAGCCCTCAGCCCGAGGGCTCTGGGGCCAACGTCCTGACTTTC. It codes for CASPQPEGSGANVLTF.